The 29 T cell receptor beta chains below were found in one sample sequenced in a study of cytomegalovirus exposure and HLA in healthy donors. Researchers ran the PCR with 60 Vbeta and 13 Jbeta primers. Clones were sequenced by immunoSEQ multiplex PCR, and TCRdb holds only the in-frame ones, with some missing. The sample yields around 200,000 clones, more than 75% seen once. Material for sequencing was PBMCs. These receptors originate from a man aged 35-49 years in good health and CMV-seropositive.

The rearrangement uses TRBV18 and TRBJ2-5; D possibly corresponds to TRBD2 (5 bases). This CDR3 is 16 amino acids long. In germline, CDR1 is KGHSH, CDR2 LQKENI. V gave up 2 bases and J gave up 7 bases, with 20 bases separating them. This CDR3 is CASSPAASSHIGTQYF. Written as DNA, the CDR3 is TGTGCCAGCTCACCAGCGGCTAGCTCCCATATCGGGACCCAGTACTTC.

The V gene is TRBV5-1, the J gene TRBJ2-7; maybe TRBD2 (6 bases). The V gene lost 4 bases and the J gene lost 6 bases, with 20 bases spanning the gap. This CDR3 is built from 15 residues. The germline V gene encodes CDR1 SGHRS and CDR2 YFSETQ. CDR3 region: CASSAAGYTSSEQYF. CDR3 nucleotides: TGCGCCAGCAGCGCGGCGGGATACACAAGTAGCGAGCAGTACTTC.

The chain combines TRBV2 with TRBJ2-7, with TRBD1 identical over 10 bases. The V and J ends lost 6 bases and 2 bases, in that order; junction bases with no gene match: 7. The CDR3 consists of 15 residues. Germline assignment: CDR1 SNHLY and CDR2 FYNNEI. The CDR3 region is CASRQGQGGPYEQYF. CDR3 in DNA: TGTGCCAGCAGACAAGGACAGGGGGGACCCTACGAGCAGTACTTC.

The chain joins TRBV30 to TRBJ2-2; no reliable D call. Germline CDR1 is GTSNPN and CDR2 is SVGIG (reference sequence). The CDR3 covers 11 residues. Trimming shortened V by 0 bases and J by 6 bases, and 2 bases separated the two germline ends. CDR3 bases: TGTGCCTGGAGTGTCGCCGGGGAGCTGTTTTTT. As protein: CAWSVAGELFF.

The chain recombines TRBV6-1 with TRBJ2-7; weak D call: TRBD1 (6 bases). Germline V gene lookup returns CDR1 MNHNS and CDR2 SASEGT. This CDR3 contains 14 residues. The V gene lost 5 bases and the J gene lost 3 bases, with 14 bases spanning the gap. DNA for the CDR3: TGTGCCAGCAGTTCACAGAGGGGGTACTACGAGCAGTACGTC. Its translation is CASSSQRGYYEQYV.

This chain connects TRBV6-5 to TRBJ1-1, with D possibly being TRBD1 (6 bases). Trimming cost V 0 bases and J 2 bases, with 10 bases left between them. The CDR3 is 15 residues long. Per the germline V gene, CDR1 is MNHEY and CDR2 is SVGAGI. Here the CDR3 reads CASSYSAGANTEAFF. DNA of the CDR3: TGTGCCAGCAGTTACTCGGCGGGGGCAAACACTGAAGCTTTCTTT.

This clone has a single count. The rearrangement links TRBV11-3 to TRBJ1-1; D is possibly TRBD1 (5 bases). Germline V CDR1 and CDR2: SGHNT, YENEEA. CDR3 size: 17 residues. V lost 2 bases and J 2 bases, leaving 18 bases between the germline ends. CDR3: CASSLPYAGRGNTEAFF. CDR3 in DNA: TGTGCCAGCAGCTTACCTTACGCAGGGAGGGGTAACACTGAAGCTTTCTTT.

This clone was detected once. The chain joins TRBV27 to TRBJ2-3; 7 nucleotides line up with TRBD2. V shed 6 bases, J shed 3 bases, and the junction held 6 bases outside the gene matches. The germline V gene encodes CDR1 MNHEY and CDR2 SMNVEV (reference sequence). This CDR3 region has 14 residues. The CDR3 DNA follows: TGTGCCAGCAGCCACCGGGAGGTAACAGATACGCAGTATTTT. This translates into CASSHREVTDTQYF.

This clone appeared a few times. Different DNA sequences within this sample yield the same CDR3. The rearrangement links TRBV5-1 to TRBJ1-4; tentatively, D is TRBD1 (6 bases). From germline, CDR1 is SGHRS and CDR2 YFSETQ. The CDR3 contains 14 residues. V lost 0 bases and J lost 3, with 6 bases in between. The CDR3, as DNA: TGCGCCAGCAGCTTGGGGACAGCTAATGAAAAACTGTTTTTT. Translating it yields CASSLGTANEKLFF.

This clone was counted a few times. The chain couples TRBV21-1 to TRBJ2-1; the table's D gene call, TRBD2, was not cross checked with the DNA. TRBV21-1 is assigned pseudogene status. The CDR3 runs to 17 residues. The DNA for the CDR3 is TGTGCCAGCAGCAAAAGCCAGCGGGAGTTCACCTACAATGAGCAGTTCTTC. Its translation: CASSKSQREFTYNEQFF.

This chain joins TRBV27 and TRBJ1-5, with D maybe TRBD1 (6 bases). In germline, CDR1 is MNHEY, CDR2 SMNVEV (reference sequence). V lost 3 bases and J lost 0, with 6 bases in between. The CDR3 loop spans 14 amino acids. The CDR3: CASSFRGSNQPQHF. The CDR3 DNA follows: TGTGCCAGCAGTTTCAGGGGTAGCAATCAGCCCCAGCATTTT.

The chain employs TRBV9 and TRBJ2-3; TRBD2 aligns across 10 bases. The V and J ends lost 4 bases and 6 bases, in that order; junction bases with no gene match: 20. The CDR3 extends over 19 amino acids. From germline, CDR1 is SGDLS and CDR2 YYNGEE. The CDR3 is CASSPIGPRSSGSLDTQYF. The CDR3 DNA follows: TGTGCCAGCAGCCCTATCGGGCCGCGGTCTAGCGGGAGTTTGGATACGCAGTATTTT.

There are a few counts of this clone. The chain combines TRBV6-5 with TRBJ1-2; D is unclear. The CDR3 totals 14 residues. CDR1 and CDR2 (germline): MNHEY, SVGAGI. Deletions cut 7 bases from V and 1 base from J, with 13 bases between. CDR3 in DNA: TGTGCCAGCACTCGAGGCGGGAGTAACTATGGCTACACCTTC. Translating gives CASTRGGSNYGYTF.

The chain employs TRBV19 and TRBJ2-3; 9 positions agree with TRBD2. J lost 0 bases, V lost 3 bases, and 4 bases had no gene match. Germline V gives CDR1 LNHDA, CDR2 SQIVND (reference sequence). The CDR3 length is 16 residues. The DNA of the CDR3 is TGTGCCAGTAGTATGGGACTAGCACCTAGCACAGATACGCAGTATTTT. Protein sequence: CASSMGLAPSTDTQYF.

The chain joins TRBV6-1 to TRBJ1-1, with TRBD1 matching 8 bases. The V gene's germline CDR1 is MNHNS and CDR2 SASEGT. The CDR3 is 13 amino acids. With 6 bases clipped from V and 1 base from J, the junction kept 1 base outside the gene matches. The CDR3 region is CASRGTGNTEAFF. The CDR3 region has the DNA TGTGCCAGCAGAGGGACAGGGAACACTGAAGCTTTCTTT.

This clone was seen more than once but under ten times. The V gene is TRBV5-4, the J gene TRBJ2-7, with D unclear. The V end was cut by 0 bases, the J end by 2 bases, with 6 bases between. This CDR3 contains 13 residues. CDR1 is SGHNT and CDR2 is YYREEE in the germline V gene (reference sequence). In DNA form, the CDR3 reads TGTGCCAGCAGCTTGGAGCTAGCCTACGAGCAGTACTTC. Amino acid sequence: CASSLELAYEQYF.

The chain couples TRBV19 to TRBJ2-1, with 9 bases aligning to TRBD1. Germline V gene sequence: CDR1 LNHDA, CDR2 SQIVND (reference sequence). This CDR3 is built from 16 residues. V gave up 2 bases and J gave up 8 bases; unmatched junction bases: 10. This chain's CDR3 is CASSIPPGQGTYEQFF. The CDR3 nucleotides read TGTGCCAGTAGTATACCCCCGGGACAGGGTACCTATGAGCAGTTCTTC.

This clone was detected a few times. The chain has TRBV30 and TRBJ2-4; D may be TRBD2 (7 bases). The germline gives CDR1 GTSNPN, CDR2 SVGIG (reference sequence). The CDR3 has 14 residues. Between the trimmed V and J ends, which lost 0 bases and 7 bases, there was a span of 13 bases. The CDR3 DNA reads TGTGCCTGGAGTGTAGGGGGGGCTGGGAACATTCAGTACTTC. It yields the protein CAWSVGGAGNIQYF.

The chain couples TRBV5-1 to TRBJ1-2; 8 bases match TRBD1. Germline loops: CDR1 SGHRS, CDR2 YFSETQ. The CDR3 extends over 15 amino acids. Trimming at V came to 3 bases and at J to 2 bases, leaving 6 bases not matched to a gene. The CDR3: CASSSGTGPNYGYTF. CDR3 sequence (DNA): TGCGCCAGCAGCTCCGGGACAGGACCGAACTATGGCTACACCTTC.

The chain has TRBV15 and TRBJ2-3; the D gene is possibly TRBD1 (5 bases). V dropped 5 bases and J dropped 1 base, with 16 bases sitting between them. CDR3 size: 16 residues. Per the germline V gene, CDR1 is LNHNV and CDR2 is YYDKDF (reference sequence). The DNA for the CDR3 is TGTGCCACCAGCTTGGGGCGAGGCGGAGGCACAGATACGCAGTATTTT. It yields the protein CATSLGRGGGTDTQYF.

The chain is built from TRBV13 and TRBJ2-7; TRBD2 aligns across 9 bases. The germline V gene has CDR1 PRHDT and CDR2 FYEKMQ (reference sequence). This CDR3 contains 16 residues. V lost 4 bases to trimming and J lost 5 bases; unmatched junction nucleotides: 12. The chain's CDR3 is CASSSRGGRALDEQYF. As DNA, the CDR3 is TGTGCCAGCAGCTCTAGAGGCGGGAGGGCTCTGGACGAGCAGTACTTC. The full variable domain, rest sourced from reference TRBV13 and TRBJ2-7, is AAGVIQSPRHLIKEKRETATLKCYPIPRHDTVYWYQQGPGQDPQFLISFYEKMQSDKGSIPDRFSAQQFSDYHSELNMSSLELGDSALYFCASSSRGGRALDEQYFGPGTRLTVT.

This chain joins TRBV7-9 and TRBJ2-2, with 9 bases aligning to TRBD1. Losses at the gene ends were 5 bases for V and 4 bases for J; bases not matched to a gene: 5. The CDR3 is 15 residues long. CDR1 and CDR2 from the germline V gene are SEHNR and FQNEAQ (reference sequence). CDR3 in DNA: TGTGCCAGCAGCGTGGGACAGGGAGGCACCGGGGAGCTGTTTTTT. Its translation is CASSVGQGGTGELFF.

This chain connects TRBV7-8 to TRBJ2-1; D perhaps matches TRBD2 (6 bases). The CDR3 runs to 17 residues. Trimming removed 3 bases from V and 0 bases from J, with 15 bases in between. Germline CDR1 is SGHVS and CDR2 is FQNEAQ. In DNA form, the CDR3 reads TGTGCCAGCAGCTTCCTACCTAGCGATCCCTCCTACAATGAGCAGTTCTTC. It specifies CASSFLPSDPSYNEQFF.

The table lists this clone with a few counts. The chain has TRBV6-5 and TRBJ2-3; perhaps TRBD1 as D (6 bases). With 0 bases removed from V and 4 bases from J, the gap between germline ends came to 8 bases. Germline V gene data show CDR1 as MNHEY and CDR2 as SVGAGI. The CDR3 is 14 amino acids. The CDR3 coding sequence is TGTGCCAGCAGTTACTCTGGACAGCCAGATACGCAGTATTTT. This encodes CASSYSGQPDTQYF.

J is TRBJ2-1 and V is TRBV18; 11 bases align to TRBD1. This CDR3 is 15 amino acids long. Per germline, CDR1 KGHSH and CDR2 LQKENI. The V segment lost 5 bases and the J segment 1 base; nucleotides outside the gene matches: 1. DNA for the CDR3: TGTGCCAGCTCAGGACAGGGGGCTTCCTACAATGAGCAGTTCTTC. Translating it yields CASSGQGASYNEQFF.

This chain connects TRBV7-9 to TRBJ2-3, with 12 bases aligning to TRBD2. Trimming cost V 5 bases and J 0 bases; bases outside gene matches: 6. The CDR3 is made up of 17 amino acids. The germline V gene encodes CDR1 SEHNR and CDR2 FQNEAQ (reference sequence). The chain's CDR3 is CASSRWTSGTSTDTQYF. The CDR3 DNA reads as TGTGCCAGCAGCCGTTGGACTAGCGGGACTAGCACAGATACGCAGTATTTT.

The CDR3 nucleotides read TGTGCCAGTAGTCCAAGAAGGGGCAGCACCGGGGAGCTGTTTTTT. Amino acids: CASSPRRGSTGELFF. The rearrangement joins TRBV19 to TRBJ2-2; D is perhaps TRBD1 (5 bases). The length of the CDR3 is 15 residues. Trimming stripped 5 bases from V and 4 bases from J, with 14 bases between. The V gene's germline CDR1 is LNHDA and CDR2 SQIVND (reference sequence).

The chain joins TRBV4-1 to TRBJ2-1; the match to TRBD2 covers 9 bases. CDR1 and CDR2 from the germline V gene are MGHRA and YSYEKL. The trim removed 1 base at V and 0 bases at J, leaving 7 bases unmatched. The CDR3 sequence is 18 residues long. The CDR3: CASSQAPGLAVSYNEQFF. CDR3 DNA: TGCGCCAGCAGCCAAGCGCCGGGACTAGCAGTCTCCTACAATGAGCAGTTCTTC.

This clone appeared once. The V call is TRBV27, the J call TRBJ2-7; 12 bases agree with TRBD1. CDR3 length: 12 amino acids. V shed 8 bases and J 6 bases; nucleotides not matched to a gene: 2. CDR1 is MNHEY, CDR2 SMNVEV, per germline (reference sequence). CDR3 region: CASGDRGREQYF. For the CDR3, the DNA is TGTGCCAGCGGGGACAGGGGGCGCGAGCAGTACTTC.